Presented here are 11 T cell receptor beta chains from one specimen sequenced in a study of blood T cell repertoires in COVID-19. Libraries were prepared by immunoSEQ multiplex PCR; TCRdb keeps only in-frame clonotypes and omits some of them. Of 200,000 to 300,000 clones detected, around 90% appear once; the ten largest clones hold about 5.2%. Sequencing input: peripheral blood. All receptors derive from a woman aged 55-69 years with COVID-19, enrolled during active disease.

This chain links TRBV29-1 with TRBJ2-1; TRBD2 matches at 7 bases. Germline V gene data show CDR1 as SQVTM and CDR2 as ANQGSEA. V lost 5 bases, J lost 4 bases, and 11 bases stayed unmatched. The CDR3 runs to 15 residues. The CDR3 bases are TGCAGCGTTCGAAAGGGACTACCAAAGTACAATGAGCAGTTCTTC. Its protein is CSVRKGLPKYNEQFF.

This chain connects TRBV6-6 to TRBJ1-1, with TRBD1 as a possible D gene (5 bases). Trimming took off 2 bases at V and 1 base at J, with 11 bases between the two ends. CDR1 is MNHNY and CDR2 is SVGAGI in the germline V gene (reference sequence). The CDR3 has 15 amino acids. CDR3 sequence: CASSYPGLKNTEAFF. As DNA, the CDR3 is TGTGCCAGCAGTTACCCGGGACTGAAGAACACTGAAGCTTTCTTT.

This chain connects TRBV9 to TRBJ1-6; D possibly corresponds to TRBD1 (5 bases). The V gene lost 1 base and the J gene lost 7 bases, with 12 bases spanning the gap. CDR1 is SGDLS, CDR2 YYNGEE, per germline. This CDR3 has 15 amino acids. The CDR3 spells CASSVRGGGNSPLHF. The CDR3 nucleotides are TGTGCCAGCAGCGTAAGGGGCGGGGGGAATTCACCCCTCCACTTT.

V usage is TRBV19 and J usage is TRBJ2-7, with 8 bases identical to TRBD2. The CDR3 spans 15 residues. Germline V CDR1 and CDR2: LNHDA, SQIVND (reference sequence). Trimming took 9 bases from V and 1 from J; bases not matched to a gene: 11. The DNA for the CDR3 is TGTGCCAGCAGAAAGACTAGCGACAAATCCTACGAGCAGTACTTC. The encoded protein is CASRKTSDKSYEQYF.

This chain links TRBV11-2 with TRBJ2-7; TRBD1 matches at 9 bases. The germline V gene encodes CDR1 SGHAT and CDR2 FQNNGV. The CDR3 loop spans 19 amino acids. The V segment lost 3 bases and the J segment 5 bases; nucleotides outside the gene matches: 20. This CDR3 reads CASSLAIQDSPTGGDEQYF. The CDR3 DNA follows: TGTGCCAGCAGCTTGGCGATCCAGGATTCCCCGACAGGGGGTGACGAGCAGTACTTC.

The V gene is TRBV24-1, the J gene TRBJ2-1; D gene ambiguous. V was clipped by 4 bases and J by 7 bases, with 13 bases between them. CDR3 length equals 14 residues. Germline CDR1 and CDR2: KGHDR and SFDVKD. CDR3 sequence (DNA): TGTGCCACCAGTGACCCCCCAGAATCGAATGAGCAGTTCTTC. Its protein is CATSDPPESNEQFF.

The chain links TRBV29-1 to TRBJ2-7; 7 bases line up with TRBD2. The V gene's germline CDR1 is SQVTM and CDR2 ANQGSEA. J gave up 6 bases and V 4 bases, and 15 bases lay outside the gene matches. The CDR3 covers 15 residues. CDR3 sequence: CSVVPLGTTKGEQYF. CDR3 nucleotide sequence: TGCAGCGTTGTCCCGCTGGGGACTACTAAAGGCGAGCAGTACTTC.

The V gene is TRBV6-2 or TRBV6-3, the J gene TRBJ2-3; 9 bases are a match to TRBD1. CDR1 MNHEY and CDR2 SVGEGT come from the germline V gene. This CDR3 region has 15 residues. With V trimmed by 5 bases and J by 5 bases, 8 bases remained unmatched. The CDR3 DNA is TGTGCCAGCAGTCGACGGACAGGGGCGGTAGATACGCAGTATTTT. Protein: CASSRRTGAVDTQYF.

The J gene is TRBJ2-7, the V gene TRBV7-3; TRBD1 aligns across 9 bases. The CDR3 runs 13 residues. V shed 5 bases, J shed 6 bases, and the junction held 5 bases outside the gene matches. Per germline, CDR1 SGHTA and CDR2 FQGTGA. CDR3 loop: CASSRTGGSEQYF. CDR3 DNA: TGTGCCAGCAGCCGCACAGGGGGCTCCGAGCAGTACTTC.

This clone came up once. This CDR3 reads CASSQDRGAQHF. The CDR3 DNA is TGTGCCAGCAGCCAGGACCGGGGAGCCCAGCATTTT. V gene TRBV4-2 combines with J gene TRBJ1-5, with unresolved D. The ends were cut back, 3 bases at V and 11 bases at J, with 11 bases in the middle. Germline CDR1 LGHNA, CDR2 YNFKEQ. The CDR3 is made up of 12 amino acids.

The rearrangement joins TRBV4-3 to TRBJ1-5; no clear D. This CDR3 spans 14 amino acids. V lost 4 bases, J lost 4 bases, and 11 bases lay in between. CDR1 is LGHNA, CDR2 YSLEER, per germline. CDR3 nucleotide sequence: TGCGCCAGCAGCCTCCGGACTGGGAATCAGCCCCAGCATTTT. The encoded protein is CASSLRTGNQPQHF.